Reported below is one T cell receptor beta chain. Only a few counts were recorded for this clonotype. What this receptor recognizes is not known. No base-level quality is on record; no much larger clone is a single base apart. The data derive from a study of response to subunit inactivated influenza vaccine listed by TCRdb under 2018. A note on the overall study: The study used deep quantitative T cell receptor repertoire profiling to track responses to a trivalent subunit inactivated influenza vaccine.

What the authors observed across the whole study: The authors suggested that each seasonal influenza vaccination may recruit only a limited number of new T cells.

Library prep was done by RT-PCR. The sequencer listed for this sample is Illumina HiSeq 2500. In TCRdb, the public reads were trimmed at Q25 with fastp and aligned with MiXCR, with productive beta chains retained. CDR3 protein duplicates are merged, each entry listing the most common genes and DNA. The sample table lists 650,000 or so distinct CDR3 sequences, 12% to 15% of them with a count of one. The ten most abundant clones make up about 7.4% of the sample. According to the germline V gene, CDR1 reads MNHEY and CDR2 reads SVGEGT. Spanning cysteine to phenylalanine, the CDR3 consists of 13 amino acids. Of the read, only the CDR3 DNA is kept; its 39 bases are in frame from base 1. Deletion took 6 bases off V and 7 bases off J, with a span of 13 bases between the germline ends.

This specimen was PBMCs from blood, taken around 14 days before vaccination. The sequence is built from TRBV6-2 or TRBV6-3 and TRBJ2-1; perhaps TRBD2 is the D gene, with 7 bases matching. This TCR derives from a man in his forties or fifties who received an inactivated influenza vaccine. Donor details come from another sample of the same person, matched by shared clones. CDR3 region: CASRGGGWNEQFF. The bases are TGTGCCAGCAGGGGGGGGGGCTGGAATGAGCAGTTCTTC.